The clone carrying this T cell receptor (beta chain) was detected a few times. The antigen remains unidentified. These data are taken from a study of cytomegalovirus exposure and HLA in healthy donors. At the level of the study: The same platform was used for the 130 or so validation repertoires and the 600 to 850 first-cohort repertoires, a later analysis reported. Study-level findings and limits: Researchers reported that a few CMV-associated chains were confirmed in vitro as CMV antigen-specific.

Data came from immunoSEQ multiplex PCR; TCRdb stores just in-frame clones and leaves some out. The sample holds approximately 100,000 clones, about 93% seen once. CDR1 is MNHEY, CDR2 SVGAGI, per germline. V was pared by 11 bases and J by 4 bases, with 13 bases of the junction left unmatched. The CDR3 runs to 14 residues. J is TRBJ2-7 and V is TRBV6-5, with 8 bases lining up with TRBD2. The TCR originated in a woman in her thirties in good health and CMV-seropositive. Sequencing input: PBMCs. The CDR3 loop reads CAVQRETPPYEQYF. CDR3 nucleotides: TGTGCCGTCCAGCGGGAGACCCCACCATACGAGCAGTACTTC.